The 27 T cell receptor beta chains below were found in one sample sequenced in a study of vaccination and CD4 T cells after COVID-19. With the Oncomine TCR Beta short-read assay, DNA from cultured CD4+ T cells was sequenced. A single record per CDR3 protein comes from TCRdb applying MiXCR to the PCR reads. The data contain roughly 15,000 distinct CDR3 sequences, 45% to 65% of them singletons. The sample's treatment: approximately 9-day PBMC culture with coronavirus spike peptide pools or control peptides (ViraFEST assay). No cognate antigen is known for these TCRs. Source material: CD4+ T cells from blood, cultured in vitro. All receptors come from a human donor who had recovered from COVID-19.

This clonotype was detected a few times. The genes are TRBV20-1 and TRBJ2-5, with D hard to call. The V end lost 8 bases, the J end lost 4 bases, and 14 bases lay between the germline ends. The CDR3 consists of 12 residues. Per germline, CDR1 DFQATT and CDR2 SNEGSKA (reference sequence). The DNA of the CDR3 is TGCAGTCCGAAGGCAGGTGGAGAGACCCAGTACTTC. Protein: CSPKAGGETQYF.

This clonotype was picked up one time. The chain joins TRBV20-1 to TRBJ2-7, with TRBD2 identical over 9 bases. Germline-derived CDR1 and CDR2 are DFQATT and SNEGSKA (reference sequence). This CDR3 is 15 amino acids long. Trimming at V came to 0 bases and at J to 3 bases, leaving 6 bases not matched to a gene. The CDR3 here is CSAREASGRRYEQYF. CDR3 coding DNA: TGCAGTGCTAGAGAGGCGAGCGGGAGGCGCTACGAGCAGTACTTC.

This clonotype occurred a few times. The J gene is TRBJ1-2, the V gene TRBV5-1; TRBD1 might be the D (6 bases). The germline V gene encodes CDR1 SGHRS and CDR2 YFSETQ. The CDR3 spans 14 residues. V lost 2 bases to trimming and J lost 3 bases, with 11 bases between them. The CDR3 DNA reads TGCGCCAGCAGCTTCGGACAGACAGACTATGGCTACACCTTC. It is translated as CASSFGQTDYGYTF.

The V call is TRBV12-3 or TRBV12-4, the J call TRBJ2-3; D call uncertain. This CDR3 comprises 15 residues. With 0 bases removed from V and 2 bases from J, the gap between germline ends came to 9 bases. The CDR3 region is CASSLAGMDTDTQYF. As DNA, the CDR3 is TGTGCCAGCAGTTTAGCGGGGATGGACACAGATACGCAGTATTTT.

The chain is built from TRBV28 and TRBJ2-3, with 7 bases fitting TRBD2. Germline V lookup: CDR1 MDHEN, CDR2 SYDVKM. The CDR3 is 17 amino acids. J was trimmed by 6 bases and V by 2 bases; bases with no gene match: 14. The CDR3 region has the DNA TGTGCCAGCAGTTTACCCCAGGAGGCGGGAGTAGGGGATACGCAGTATTTT. Its protein product is CASSLPQEAGVGDTQYF.

The CDR3 sequence: CASSYAGTASYEQYF. CDR3 nucleotide sequence: TGTGCCAGCAGCTATGCCGGGACAGCATCCTACGAGCAGTACTTC. The chain combines TRBV5-8 with TRBJ2-7, with 7 bases that match TRBD1. V shed 3 bases, J shed 1 base, and the junction held 7 bases outside the gene matches. Germline CDR1 is SGHTS and CDR2 is YDEGEE. This CDR3 has 15 amino acids. The whole variable domain, remainder taken from reference TRBV5-8 and TRBJ2-7, is EAGVTQSPTHLIKTRGQQATLRCSPISGHTSVYWYQQALGLGLQFLLWYDEGEERNRGNFPPRFSGRQFPNYSSELNVNALELEDSALYLCASSYAGTASYEQYFGPGTRLTVT.

The chain has TRBV11-2 and TRBJ2-7; D possibly corresponds to TRBD1 (5 bases). The germline CDR1 and CDR2 sequences are SGHAT and FQNNGV. The length of the CDR3 is 16 residues. V dropped 6 bases and J dropped 2 bases, with 20 bases sitting between them. The CDR3 is CASSPIGRRRAYEQYF. The CDR3 bases are TGTGCCAGCAGTCCAATTGGCCGGCGCAGGGCCTACGAGCAGTACTTC.

The genes are TRBV7-8 and TRBJ2-5, with D possibly being TRBD1 (5 bases). From germline, CDR1 is SGHVS and CDR2 FQNEAQ. The V gene lost 1 base and the J gene lost 1 base, with 7 bases spanning the gap. CDR3 length equals 14 residues. Here the CDR3 DNA reads TGTGCCAGCAGCTTAGTGACAGTCCAAGAGACCCAGTACTTC. Translation: CASSLVTVQETQYF. The entire variable domain, with the rest obtained from reference TRBV7-8 and TRBJ2-5, is as follows: GAGVSQSPRYKVAKRGQDVALRCDPISGHVSLFWYQQALGQGPEFLTYFQNEAQLDKSGLPSDRFFAERPEGSVSTLKIQRTQQEDSAVYLCASSLVTVQETQYFGPGTRLLVL.

V and J are TRBV6-1 and TRBJ2-1, with 8 bases identical to TRBD2. The CDR3 totals 15 residues. Looked up from germline, CDR1 is MNHNS and CDR2 is SASEGT. The J segment lost 4 bases and the V segment lost 2 bases, leaving 4 bases of the junction unmatched. CDR3 nucleotide sequence: TGTGCCAGCAGTGAAAGCGGGAGAAGATACAATGAGCAGTTCTTC. Amino acid sequence: CASSESGRRYNEQFF.

The genes are TRBV24-1 and TRBJ2-7; D unresolved. The V end was cut by 0 bases, the J end by 6 bases, with 8 bases between. The germline V gene encodes CDR1 KGHDR and CDR2 SFDVKD. This CDR3 has 13 amino acids. This CDR3 is CATSDLHGGEQYF. The CDR3 nucleotides are TGTGCCACCAGTGATTTGCATGGTGGCGAGCAGTACTTC.

J is TRBJ1-5 and V is TRBV2; D is possibly TRBD1 (5 bases). V was clipped by 3 bases and J by 9 bases, with 15 bases between them. This CDR3 spans 14 amino acids. From germline, CDR1 is SNHLY and CDR2 FYNNEI. The CDR3 region has the DNA TGTGCCAGCAGTGAGTATGGGGCCGGGCCGCCCCAGCATTTT. Residues: CASSEYGAGPPQHF.

V gene TRBV6-2 or TRBV6-3 combines with J gene TRBJ2-1, with D hard to call. The CDR3 loop spans 13 amino acids. Germline V gene sequence: CDR1 MNHEY, CDR2 SVGEGT. V gave up 7 bases and J gave up 1 base, with 8 bases separating them. The DNA of the CDR3 is TGTGCCAGCAACCCGCTTTCCTACAATGAGCAGTTCTTC. This codes for CASNPLSYNEQFF.

The J gene is TRBJ2-7, the V gene TRBV7-9; 8 positions agree with TRBD2. The trim removed 3 bases at V and 0 bases at J, leaving 7 bases unmatched. The CDR3 is 16 amino acids. Per germline, CDR1 SEHNR and CDR2 FQNEAQ (reference sequence). CDR3: CASSLGGGLSSYEQYF. CDR3 sequence (DNA): TGTGCCAGCAGCTTGGGCGGGGGGCTTAGCTCCTACGAGCAGTACTTC. The whole variable domain, filled in from reference TRBV7-9 and TRBJ2-7, reads DTGVSQNPRHKITKRGQNVTFRCDPISEHNRLYWYRQTLGQGPEFLTYFQNEAQLEKSRLLSDRFSAERPKGSFSTLEIQRTEQGDSAMYLCASSLGGGLSSYEQYFGPGTRLTVT.

The chain carries TRBV10-2 and TRBJ2-2; 10 bases agree with TRBD2. The J segment lost 4 bases and the V segment lost 7 bases, leaving 3 bases of the junction unmatched. This CDR3 region has 14 residues. Germline V CDR1 and CDR2: WSHSY, SAAADI. The CDR3: CASKASGGTGELFF. In DNA, the CDR3 is TGCGCCAGCAAGGCTAGCGGGGGCACCGGGGAGCTGTTTTTT.

The chain combines TRBV20-1 with TRBJ2-2, with 8 bases aligning to TRBD2. This CDR3 region has 15 residues. From germline, CDR1 is DFQATT and CDR2 SNEGSKA (reference sequence). The V and J ends lost 0 bases and 4 bases, in that order; junction bases with no gene match: 4. Here the CDR3 reads CSARDGTRSTGELFF. CDR3 nucleotides: TGCAGTGCTAGAGACGGGACTAGGAGCACCGGGGAGCTGTTTTTT.

J is TRBJ2-3 and V is TRBV7-9, with a weak D call TRBD2 (5 bases). This CDR3 spans 13 amino acids. V was clipped by 7 bases and J by 6 bases, with 14 bases between them. Germline lookup yields CDR1 SEHNR and CDR2 FQNEAQ (reference sequence). The CDR3 here is CASNFGGWDTQYF. CDR3 DNA sequence: TGTGCCAGCAACTTCGGAGGTTGGGATACGCAGTATTTT.

The J gene is TRBJ2-3, the V gene TRBV6-1; 11 nucleotides agree with TRBD2. V shed 4 bases, J shed 0 bases, and the junction held 15 bases outside the gene matches. Germline CDR1 reads MNHNS; CDR2 reads SASEGT. This CDR3 has 20 residues. The chain's CDR3 is CASSGDPGLAGQSSTDTQYF. The CDR3 region has the DNA TGTGCCAGCAGTGGAGACCCCGGACTAGCGGGTCAGTCTAGCACAGATACGCAGTATTTT.

The chain couples TRBV7-2 to TRBJ2-5; possibly TRBD2 for D (6 bases). The ends were cut back, 6 bases at V and 5 bases at J, with 22 bases in the middle. CDR1 and CDR2 from the germline V gene are SGHTA and FQGNSA. The CDR3 is made up of 16 amino acids. CDR3 residues: CASSPPGWRGGETQYF. The CDR3 coding sequence is TGTGCCAGCAGTCCCCCCGGGTGGCGGGGCGGGGAGACCCAGTACTTC.

Only a few counts were recorded for this clonotype. This chain joins TRBV20-1 and TRBJ2-2; tentative D call: TRBD1 (6 bases). Germline CDR1 reads DFQATT; CDR2 reads SNEGSKA (reference sequence). The CDR3 contains 13 residues. The germline V and J ends were trimmed by 4 bases and 4 bases, with 10 bases remaining between them. CDR3 residues: CSAKQGITGELFF. CDR3 bases: TGCAGTGCTAAACAGGGTATCACCGGGGAGCTGTTTTTT.

The sample holds a few counts of this clonotype. CDR3: CSAALGLVGRGEQFF. The DNA for the CDR3 is TGCAGTGCAGCCTTAGGACTAGTTGGTAGAGGTGAGCAGTTCTTC. This chain links TRBV20-1 with TRBJ2-1; 7 bases map to TRBD2. V lost 6 bases and J lost 9; bases outside the gene matches: 17. CDR3 size: 15 residues. Germline loops: CDR1 DFQATT, CDR2 SNEGSKA (reference sequence).

The chain is built from TRBV19 and TRBJ1-1; 7 nucleotides agree with TRBD1. CDR1 and CDR2 from the germline V gene are LNHDA and SQIVND (reference sequence). This CDR3 has 15 amino acids. The junction had 9 bases not matched to a gene; V was cut back by 3 bases and J by 5 bases. For the CDR3, the DNA is TGTGCCAGTAGTATTAGCAGGGGGGTAGAAACTGAAGCTTTCTTT. Translation gives CASSISRGVETEAFF.

The chain combines TRBV7-2 with TRBJ1-2; D is possibly TRBD1 (5 bases). Between the trimmed V and J ends, which lost 5 bases and 0 bases, there was a span of 16 bases. Per germline, CDR1 SGHTA and CDR2 FQGNSA. The CDR3 is made up of 16 amino acids. CDR3 residues: CASSTRTRGANYGYTF. For the CDR3, the DNA is TGTGCCAGCAGCACCCGGACCCGGGGCGCTAACTATGGCTACACCTTC.

The V call is TRBV5-4, the J call TRBJ2-5; TRBD1 is a possible D gene (8 bases). The length of the CDR3 is 15 residues. The ends were cut back, 1 base at V and 5 bases at J, with 15 bases in the middle. Germline CDR1 reads SGHNT; CDR2 reads YYREEE (reference sequence). The DNA for the CDR3 is TGTGCCAGCAGCTTGAATCACAGGGGGGGCGAGACCCAGTACTTC. Protein product: CASSLNHRGGETQYF. The full variable domain, with the rest looked up from reference TRBV5-4 and TRBJ2-5, is ETGVTQSPTHLIKTRGQQVTLRCSSQSGHNTVSWYQQALGQGPQFIFQYYREEENGRGNFPPRFSGLQFPNYSSELNVNALELDDSALYLCASSLNHRGGETQYFGPGTRLLVL.

This clonotype was found a few times. The rearrangement links TRBV7-2 to TRBJ2-7, with a weak D call TRBD1 (5 bases). Germline lookup yields CDR1 SGHTA and CDR2 FQGNSA. Trimming left V 1 base short and J 2 bases short, with 9 bases between. There are 14 residues in the CDR3. CDR3 sequence reads: CASSLGRVPYEQYF. CDR3 nucleotides: TGTGCCAGCAGCTTAGGCAGGGTCCCCTACGAGCAGTACTTC.

This clonotype was detected only a few times. J is TRBJ2-7 and V is TRBV6-5; no definite D call. This CDR3 comprises 13 residues. Trimming shortened V by 2 bases and J by 4 bases, and 9 bases separated the two germline ends. Germline assignment: CDR1 MNHEY and CDR2 SVGAGI. In DNA, the CDR3 is TGTGCCAGCAGTTACGACGCCCAGTACGAGCAGTACTTC. Encoded protein: CASSYDAQYEQYF.

This clonotype was seen a handful of times. The chain is built from TRBV7-9 and TRBJ2-7, with 7 bases identical to TRBD1. Per germline, CDR1 SEHNR and CDR2 FQNEAQ (reference sequence). Trimming took 4 bases from V and 2 from J; bases not matched to a gene: 8. The CDR3 consists of 15 residues. This CDR3 reads CASSYGQAQTYEQYF. In DNA form, the CDR3 reads TGTGCCAGCAGCTACGGACAGGCTCAGACCTACGAGCAGTACTTC.

This rearrangement joins TRBV27 to TRBJ1-2; D is undetermined. The CDR3 runs to 16 residues. Trimming took off 5 bases at V and 6 bases at J, with 22 bases between the two ends. The germline V gene has CDR1 MNHEY and CDR2 SMNVEV (reference sequence). CDR3: CASSRRREKRTDGYTF. The CDR3, as DNA: TGTGCCAGCAGTCGAAGGAGGGAGAAGCGGACCGATGGCTACACCTTC.